The present entry profiles one TCR beta chain with its context. What it binds is unknown. The ends were cut back, 4 bases at V and 13 bases at J, with 16 bases in the middle. In germline, CDR1 is GTSNPN, CDR2 SVGIG (reference sequence). The CDR3 spans 11 residues. This record comes from a study of CD8+ T cells in alopecia areata. Study details: Those patients who were treated received oral tofacitinib, which was given at 5 to 10 mg twice daily for moderate-to-severe alopecia areata.

Broader study findings: Scalp sample data also include resident alphabeta T cells from normal skin.

The study team obtained lesional scalp punch biopsies and peripheral blood from alopecia areata patients. Following extraction, RNA underwent reverse transcription to cDNA, which served as the sequencing template. Produced via immunoSEQ multiplex PCR; TCRdb's table is partial and in-frame only. The data contain some 150,000 clones, about 70% of them seen just once; the ten biggest clones take up about an eighth. This sequence joins TRBV30 and TRBJ1-2; possible D gene TRBD1, 5 bases. This receptor was obtained from a human donor with alopecia areata. Sequences were derived from CD8+ T cells sorted from blood, sampled at week 0. CDR3 bases: TGTGCCTGGAACACAAGGGGATTCTGCACCTTC. It specifies CAWNTRGFCTF.